These T cell receptor beta chains were read from a single sample in a study of blood T cells in healthy people across ages. TCRdb redid the calling of the 5' RACE reads with MiXCR, one entry per CDR3 protein. This table has roughly 1,700,000 distinct CDR3 sequences, 28% appearing once. The sample was blood. The receptors were gathered from a woman in her 30s in good health. The CDR3 runs from the conserved cysteine through the conserved F or W. A D gene is named only where the DNA matches it firmly. Expanded clones are given a class, and other clones once, few, many or no size at all.

TGTGCCAGCAACCCGGGCAGGAGCCCCTACAATGAGCAGTTCTTC,CASNPGRSPYNEQFF,TRBV25-1,TRBJ2-1,-,-
TGCAGTGCTGGCCTTAGCGGGGGGGTACGTGAGCAGTACTTC,CSAGLSGGVREQYF,TRBV20-1,TRBJ2-5,-,TRBD2
TGTGCCAGCAGCTCCCGCCTAGCGAAAGAGCAGTTCTTC,CASSSRLAKEQFF,TRBV7-9,TRBJ2-1,few,-
TGTGCCAGCAGCTTGGTTGGCAGGCAGGGGGAGACCCAGTACTTC,CASSLVGRQGETQYF,TRBV5-6,TRBJ2-5,few,-
TGTGCCAGCAGTTACGATTCCACGGGTCAAAATGAGCAGTACTTC,CASSYDSTGQNEQYF,TRBV6-5,TRBJ2-7,-,-
TGTGCCAGCAGTGAAGTGGGAGAGGGCCAGTTCTTC,CASSEVGEGQFF,TRBV10-3,TRBJ2-1,once,-
TGTGCCAGCAGCTTATCGCGGACTAGCGGTAAATACGAGCAGTACTTC,CASSLSRTSGKYEQYF,TRBV11-2,TRBJ2-7,few,TRBD2
TGTGCCAGCTCACCCCAGGGCGTCGAGGCTTTCTTT,CASSPQGVEAFF,TRBV18,TRBJ1-1,-,-
TGTGCCATCAGTGACGTGGGTGAGCAGTTCTTC,CAISDVGEQFF,TRBV10-3,TRBJ2-1,few,-
TGTGCCTGGATACCACAAGGGGGGGTCAAAAACATTCAGTACTTC,CAWIPQGGVKNIQYF,TRBV30,TRBJ2-4,-,-
TGTGCCAGCAGTTACAGAGGACGGCAGTATGGCTACACCTTC,CASSYRGRQYGYTF,TRBV6-5,TRBJ1-2,few,-
TGCGCCAGCTCGCCGGGAGTCCAAAATGAGCAGTACTTC,CASSPGVQNEQYF,TRBV18,TRBJ2-4,few,-
TGCGCCAGCAGCTTGGGCAGGGCGGTAACAGATACGCAGTATTTT,CASSLGRAVTDTQYF,TRBV5-1,TRBJ2-3,once,-
TGTGCCAGCAGCGTTGGGACAGGGAGTCAGGGCTATGGCTACACCTTC,CASSVGTGSQGYGYTF,TRBV9,TRBJ1-2,-,TRBD1
TGCGCCAGCAGCCACGGGACAGGGCCCCTCTCCTACGAGCAGTACTTC,CASSHGTGPLSYEQYF,TRBV5-1,TRBJ2-7,-,TRBD1
TGTGCCAGCAGCCAAGAGCTTTCGGGGGGATACGAGCAGTACTTC,CASSQELSGGYEQYF,TRBV14,TRBJ2-7,-,TRBD2
TGTGCCAGCAGCCATGGGAGGGGCACTGAAGCTTTCTTT,CASSHGRGTEAFF,TRBV3-1,TRBJ1-1,-,-
TGTGCCAGCAGTTTACTCCTCTCAGGGATAGGGTTCTTC,CASSLLLSGIGFF,TRBV28,TRBJ2-1,few,-
TGTGCCAGCAGCCCCACCGGGACCTTCCTTACCGGGGAGCTGTTTTTT,CASSPTGTFLTGELFF,TRBV7-9,TRBJ2-2,once,-
TGCGCCAGCAGCTTGGAAGGAGGATTCGGGGCCGATACGCAGTATTTT,CASSLEGGFGADTQYF,TRBV5-1,TRBJ2-3,-,-
TGTGCCAGCAGTTCCGACCTTCGACATAAGTTCTTC,CASSSDLRHKFF,TRBV6-5,TRBJ2-1,-,-
TGTGCCAGCAGCCGCAAGGAGGGACTAGCAATAGATACGCAGTATTTT,CASSRKEGLAIDTQYF,TRBV6-5,TRBJ2-3,few,TRBD2
TGTGCCAGCAGCCCCGGGGGTGACCGCTACGAGCAGTACTTC,CASSPGGDRYEQYF,TRBV11-3,TRBJ2-7,-,-
TGTGCCATCAGTGAATCGCGGGACATGAACACTGAAGCTTTCTTT,CAISESRDMNTEAFF,TRBV10-3,TRBJ1-1,-,-
TGTGCCTGGAGGGGATCCGGGGAGCTGTTTTTT,CAWRGSGELFF,TRBV30,TRBJ2-2,-,-
TGTGCCAGCAGTTTATGGGTCCCACAGGCGAGCTCCTACAATGAGCAGTTCTTC,CASSLWVPQASSYNEQFF,TRBV28,TRBJ2-1,few,-
TGTGCCAGCAGACCCGCAGCCACTCTCTCTGGGGCCAGGGCCAACGTCCTGACTTTC,CASRPAATLSGARANVLTF,TRBV5-5,TRBJ2-6,-,-
TGTGCCAGCAGTAAGTTTTCCCAAGCTTTCTTT,CASSKFSQAFF,TRBV25-1,TRBJ1-1,few,-
TGTGCCAGCAGCTTATTCGGCGGGGGCTACAATGAGCAGTTCTTC,CASSLFGGGYNEQFF,TRBV7-6,TRBJ2-1,many,TRBD2
TGTGCCAGCACGGGACAGGTGGCGGAAAAACTGTTTTTT,CASTGQVAEKLFF,TRBV6-1,TRBJ1-4,-,TRBD1
TGTGCCAGCTCATCCCGGGACAGGGGCGTAAGCCAAGATCAGCCCCAGCATTTT,CASSSRDRGVSQDQPQHF,TRBV18,TRBJ1-5,few,TRBD1
TGTGCCAGCAGCCTCCGGGACAGGCTAAAGACCCAGTACTTC,CASSLRDRLKTQYF,TRBV7-2,TRBJ2-5,many,TRBD1
TGTGCCAGCAGTTACTCTACTAGCGGGGGTTCCTACGAGCAGTACTTC,CASSYSTSGGSYEQYF,TRBV6-2/TRBV6-3,TRBJ2-7,few,TRBD2
TGTGCCAGCAGTTACCTGGGGGGGCTCTACAATGAGCGGTTCTTC,CASSYLGGLYNERFF,TRBV27,TRBJ2-1,-,-
TGCGCCAGCAGAGGATTAGCGGGAGGATCAGATACGCAGTATTTT,CASRGLAGGSDTQYF,TRBV5-1,TRBJ2-3,-,TRBD2
TGTGCCAGCAGCCAACGGGGCCGATCTATTGGCTGCACCTTC,CASSQRGRSIGCTF,TRBV3-1,TRBJ1-2,-,-
TGCAGTGCTCGACAGGGCCAGAGACTCTACAATGAGCAGTTCTTC,CSARQGQRLYNEQFF,TRBV20-1,TRBJ2-1,-,TRBD1
TGCAGTGCTTTCCCTCGGGACGATTTAACCGGGGAGCTGTTTTTT,CSAFPRDDLTGELFF,TRBV20-1,TRBJ2-2,-,-
TGTGCCAGCAGCTTAGGGGGTTCCGGGATGGGCAAAAACATTCAGTACTTC,CASSLGGSGMGKNIQYF,TRBV7-2,TRBJ2-4,many,-
TGTGCCATCAGAAACCCTAGCCAGGAGAACACTGAAGCTTTCTTT,CAIRNPSQENTEAFF,TRBV10-3,TRBJ1-1,-,-
TGTGCCAGCAGTTTTCGTCTAGCGGGGGGCGCTGCCTACAATGAGCAGTTCTTC,CASSFRLAGGAAYNEQFF,TRBV12-3/TRBV12-4,TRBJ2-1,few,TRBD2